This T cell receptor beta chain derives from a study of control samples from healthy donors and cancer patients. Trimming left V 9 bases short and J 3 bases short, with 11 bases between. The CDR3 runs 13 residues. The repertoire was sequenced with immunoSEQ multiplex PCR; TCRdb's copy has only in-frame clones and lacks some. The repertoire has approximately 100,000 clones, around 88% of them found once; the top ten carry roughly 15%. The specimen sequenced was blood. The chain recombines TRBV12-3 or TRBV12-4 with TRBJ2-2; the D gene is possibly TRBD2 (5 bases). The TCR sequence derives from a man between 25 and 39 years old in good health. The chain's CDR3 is CASVEADTGELFF. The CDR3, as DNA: TGTGCCAGTGTGGAGGCGGACACCGGGGAGCTGTTTTTT.